The 28 T cell receptor beta chains listed next were all sequenced from one sample in a study of blood T cell repertoires in COVID-19. The assay was immunoSEQ multiplex PCR, and TCRdb's table has in-frame clones only and misses some. In the table there are 250,000 to 300,000 clones, over 80% of which are singletons. Material for sequencing was peripheral blood. These receptors were taken from a man aged 60 to 69 who had recovered from COVID-19.

V and J are TRBV9 and TRBJ2-1; TRBD2 aligns across 16 bases. Losses at the gene ends were 3 bases for V and 4 bases for J; bases not matched to a gene: 4. Germline loops: CDR1 SGDLS, CDR2 YYNGEE. The CDR3 is 17 residues long. The CDR3 region is CASSAGLAGGYYNEQFF. The CDR3 DNA follows: TGTGCCAGCAGCGCGGGACTAGCGGGAGGGTATTACAATGAGCAGTTCTTC.

The gene calls are TRBV5-4 and TRBJ2-7, with 9 bases that match TRBD1. V lost 10 bases, J lost 3 bases, and 5 bases stayed unmatched. The CDR3 totals 12 residues. The V gene's germline CDR1 is SGHNT and CDR2 YYREEE (reference sequence). The CDR3 region is CAYRDRVYEQYF. CDR3 DNA sequence: TGTGCCTACCGGGACAGGGTCTACGAGCAGTACTTC.

In this sample, this clone turned up once. The chain employs TRBV28 and TRBJ1-1; 7 bases line up with TRBD1. The CDR3 length is 14 residues. Germline V lookup: CDR1 MDHEN, CDR2 SYDVKM. J was trimmed by 11 bases and V by 2 bases; bases with no gene match: 11. CDR3 nucleotide sequence: TGTGCCAGCAGTTTAGGTGAGGGGGCACGGGTGGCTTTCTTT. It codes for CASSLGEGARVAFF.

The chain recombines TRBV11-2 with TRBJ2-1, with 9 nucleotides matching TRBD2. CDR1 and CDR2 (germline): SGHAT, FQNNGV. The CDR3 is 16 residues long. V shed 1 base and J 6 bases; nucleotides not matched to a gene: 7. The CDR3 sequence: CASSLAPRGGLNEQFF. CDR3 DNA: TGTGCCAGCAGCTTAGCCCCGCGGGGGGGCCTCAATGAGCAGTTCTTC. Full variable domain (outside the CDR3, taken from reference TRBV11-2 and TRBJ2-1): EAGVAQSPRYKIIEKRQSVAFWCNPISGHATLYWYQQILGQGPKLLIQFQNNGVVDDSQLPKDRFSAERLKGVDSTLKIQPAKLEDSAVYLCASSLAPRGGLNEQFFGPGTRLTVL.

V and J are TRBV7-2 and TRBJ2-1, with D perhaps TRBD2 (6 bases). The CDR3 is 14 amino acids. V was trimmed by 7 bases and J by 9 bases, leaving 19 bases between them. Germline CDR1 reads SGHTA; CDR2 reads FQGNSA. CDR3: CASITGTPVREQFF. The CDR3, as DNA: TGTGCCAGCATCACCGGGACTCCCGTCCGTGAGCAGTTCTTC.

V usage is TRBV2 and J usage is TRBJ1-4, with TRBD1 matching 7 bases. The germline V gene encodes CDR1 SNHLY and CDR2 FYNNEI. The V gene end was trimmed by 6 bases and the J gene end by 7 bases; junction bases not matched to a gene: 14. CDR3 length: 16 residues. CDR3 in DNA: TGTGCCAGCAGCTCCCGCGACAGGGAAGGAGGTGAAAAACTGTTTTTT. It encodes CASSSRDREGGEKLFF.

The chain uses TRBV7-9 and TRBJ1-3, with a possible D match to TRBD1 (5 bases). The V and J ends lost 0 bases and 4 bases respectively, with 7 bases between them. CDR3 length equals 14 residues. The germline CDR1 and CDR2 sequences are SEHNR and FQNEAQ (reference sequence). The CDR3 loop reads CASSLADSGNTIYF. The CDR3 DNA follows: TGTGCCAGCAGCTTAGCTGACAGCGGAAACACCATATATTTT.

A few counts support this clone. This chain uses TRBV27 with TRBJ1-5; D unresolved. V lost 0 bases, J lost 7 bases, and 13 bases lay in between. Germline CDR1 MNHEY, CDR2 SMNVEV (reference sequence). This CDR3 has 15 amino acids. As DNA, the CDR3 is TGTGCCAGCAGTTTATCGGCCGGGGTCGGACAGCCCCAGCATTTT. Its protein product is CASSLSAGVGQPQHF.

The rearrangement links TRBV25-1 to TRBJ2-7, with 9 bases that match TRBD1. V dropped 4 bases and J dropped 0; count of bases not matched to a gene: 4. The length of the CDR3 is 15 residues. CDR1 is MGHDK, CDR2 SYGVNS, per germline. CDR3: CASSGSGQGSYEQYF. CDR3 nucleotides: TGTGCCAGCAGTGGGTCGGGACAGGGCTCCTACGAGCAGTACTTC.

The J gene is TRBJ1-2, the V gene TRBV6-5; no firm D call. V lost 2 bases, J lost 9 bases, and 13 bases lay in between. CDR1 is MNHEY and CDR2 is SVGAGI in the germline V gene. The CDR3 is 13 residues long. The CDR3 region is CASSYTRRESYTF. Here the CDR3 DNA reads TGTGCCAGCAGTTACACCAGACGGGAGAGCTACACCTTC.

This clone was observed a few times. The CDR3 loop is CASSLGGGGTNEKLFF. The CDR3 DNA reads TGTGCCAGCAGTTTAGGGGGTGGGGGCACTAATGAAAAACTGTTTTTT. This sequence joins TRBV28 and TRBJ1-4; maybe TRBD1 (6 bases). The CDR3 consists of 16 residues. In germline, CDR1 is MDHEN, CDR2 SYDVKM. V lost 2 bases and J lost 2, with 12 bases in between.

The chain couples TRBV20-1 to TRBJ2-7; 7 positions agree with TRBD1. Germline-derived CDR1 and CDR2 are DFQATT and SNEGSKA (reference sequence). The ends lost 3 bases at V and 2 bases at J; junction bases unmatched: 10. The length of the CDR3 is 15 residues. CDR3 amino acids: CSASNPDRAPYEQYF. The CDR3 DNA reads TGCAGTGCTAGTAATCCCGACAGGGCACCCTACGAGCAGTACTTC.

V and J are TRBV29-1 and TRBJ2-1; TRBD2 might be the D (5 bases). Trimming cost V 5 bases and J 4 bases, with 12 bases left between them. Germline-derived CDR1 and CDR2 are SQVTM and ANQGSEA. The CDR3 is made up of 13 amino acids. CDR3 residues: CSVIMTGYNEQFF. The CDR3 nucleotides read TGCAGCGTTATCATGACGGGGTACAATGAGCAGTTCTTC.

This clone was recorded a few times. The chain is built from TRBV16 and TRBJ1-4; TRBD1 might be the D (5 bases). Trimming pared 2 bases from V and 8 bases from J, leaving 18 bases between. In germline, CDR1 is KGHSY, CDR2 FQNENV. CDR3 length equals 16 residues. CDR3 residues: CASSQSLGRGEEKLFF. CDR3 DNA sequence: TGTGCCAGCAGCCAAAGTTTGGGGCGAGGAGAAGAAAAACTGTTTTTT.

This clone was seen a single time. This chain joins TRBV6-2 or TRBV6-3 and TRBJ2-3, with 10 bases that match TRBD2. Germline-derived CDR1 and CDR2 are MNHEY and SVGEGT. The CDR3 has 16 amino acids. After removal of 5 bases from V and 6 bases from J, the junction contained 11 bases not matched to a gene. CDR3 protein: CASSDPLAGAADTQYF. CDR3 sequence (DNA): TGTGCCAGCAGTGACCCCCTAGCGGGAGCCGCTGATACGCAGTATTTT.

This chain links TRBV9 with TRBJ1-5, with 7 bases that match TRBD1. V lost 0 bases to trimming and J lost 3 bases; unmatched junction nucleotides: 3. Looked up from germline, CDR1 is SGDLS and CDR2 is YYNGEE. The CDR3 runs 15 residues. This CDR3 reads CASSVGGQINQPQHF. The CDR3 DNA reads TGTGCCAGCAGCGTAGGGGGACAGATCAATCAGCCCCAGCATTTT.

J is TRBJ2-5 and V is TRBV9; D is possibly TRBD2 (7 bases). The V gene's germline CDR1 is SGDLS and CDR2 YYNGEE. This CDR3 contains 16 residues. V lost 0 bases, J lost 4 bases, and 16 bases lay in between. The CDR3 coding sequence is TGTGCCAGCAGCGTAGATGGGCGGGGGCGTAGAGAGACCCAGTACTTC. It yields the protein CASSVDGRGRRETQYF.

The chain employs TRBV14 and TRBJ2-2; no clear D. Trimming took 4 bases from V and 3 from J, leaving 3 bases between them. The CDR3 extends over 12 amino acids. The V gene's germline CDR1 is SGHDN and CDR2 FVKESK. The DNA for the CDR3 is TGTGCCAGCAGCCCCTACACCGGGGAGCTGTTTTTT. Protein sequence: CASSPYTGELFF.

The chain links TRBV5-4 to TRBJ2-2; 10 bases map to TRBD1. Germline-derived CDR1 and CDR2 are SGHNT and YYREEE (reference sequence). V dropped 3 bases and J dropped 0; count of bases not matched to a gene: 5. The CDR3 is made up of 17 amino acids. CDR3 region: CASSSGTGVPNTGELFF. The CDR3 coding sequence is TGTGCCAGCAGCTCCGGGACAGGGGTTCCGAACACCGGGGAGCTGTTTTTT.

The chain uses TRBV28 and TRBJ2-7, with 8 bases that match TRBD2. CDR3 length: 14 amino acids. Germline V gene data show CDR1 as MDHEN and CDR2 as SYDVKM. V gave up 7 bases and J gave up 0 bases; unmatched junction bases: 5. The DNA for the CDR3 is TGTGCCAGCAATTACGGGAGGGGCTCCTACGAGCAGTACTTC. Translating it yields CASNYGRGSYEQYF.

The CDR3 sequence: CASSLGLAAYEQYF. The DNA of the CDR3 is TGTGCCAGCAGCTTAGGACTAGCGGCCTACGAGCAGTACTTC. The chain combines TRBV13 with TRBJ2-7; 8 bases line up with TRBD2. CDR3 length equals 14 residues. In germline, CDR1 is PRHDT, CDR2 FYEKMQ (reference sequence). V trimming: 0 bases; J trimming: 2 bases; junction bases outside the gene matches: 0.

This chain joins TRBV6-4 and TRBJ2-3, with 7 bases that match TRBD2. V lost 3 bases to trimming and J lost 9 bases; unmatched junction nucleotides: 6. The germline V gene has CDR1 MRHNA and CDR2 SNTAGT. The CDR3 has 13 residues. The CDR3 coding sequence is TGTGCCAGCAGTGAATACAAGGGAGGGACGCAGTATTTT. The encoded protein is CASSEYKGGTQYF.

The chain's CDR3 is CASSVKQGPNEKLFF. The CDR3 DNA reads as TGTGCCAGCTCAGTAAAACAGGGACCGAATGAAAAACTGTTTTTT. The J gene is TRBJ1-4, the V gene TRBV18; D might be TRBD1 (6 bases). The CDR3 spans 15 residues. Germline V lookup: CDR1 KGHSH, CDR2 LQKENI. V gave up 5 bases and J gave up 5 bases, with 15 bases separating them.

This clone was picked up a small number of times. CDR3 bases: TGTGCCATCAGGGGGCAGTCAGTGAACACCGGGGAGCTGTTTTTT. Protein: CAIRGQSVNTGELFF. The rearrangement joins TRBV10-3 to TRBJ2-2, with D perhaps matching TRBD1 (5 bases). Germline values: CDR1 ENHRY, CDR2 SYGVKD. V was trimmed by 6 bases and J by 1 base, leaving 12 bases between them. The CDR3 totals 15 residues.

The CDR3, as DNA: TGTGCCATCAGCCACGGACAGAGGAAATCGGGTGAAAAACTGTTTTTT. It encodes CAISHGQRKSGEKLFF. This chain connects TRBV10-3 to TRBJ1-4, with TRBD1 as a possible D gene (6 bases). Trimming removed 6 bases from V and 7 bases from J, with 21 bases in between. The germline gives CDR1 ENHRY, CDR2 SYGVKD. This CDR3 contains 16 residues.

The V call is TRBV28, the J call TRBJ1-4; TRBD1 matches at 8 bases. CDR1 and CDR2 (germline): MDHEN, SYDVKM. With V trimmed by 2 bases and J by 6 bases, 2 bases remained unmatched. CDR3 length equals 14 residues. The CDR3 here is CASSLPGGHEKLFF. In DNA form, the CDR3 reads TGTGCCAGCAGTTTACCAGGGGGCCATGAAAAACTGTTTTTT.

The chain joins TRBV19 to TRBJ2-1; 10 bases map to TRBD1. From germline, CDR1 is LNHDA and CDR2 SQIVND (reference sequence). The CDR3 is 16 residues long. V lost 7 bases to trimming and J lost 7 bases; unmatched junction nucleotides: 13. For the CDR3, the DNA is TGTGCCAGTACTGCCTACCGGGACAGGGGTGGAAATGAGCAGTTCTTC. This sequence encodes CASTAYRDRGGNEQFF.

This clone was recorded only once. The rearrangement joins TRBV6-5 to TRBJ1-2, with 8 bases identical to TRBD1. Trimming cost V 4 bases and J 3 bases; bases outside gene matches: 4. CDR1 and CDR2 from the germline V gene are MNHEY and SVGAGI. The CDR3 spans 14 residues. DNA of the CDR3: TGTGCCAGCAGTTGGACAGGGAGGGACTATGGCTACACCTTC. This sequence encodes CASSWTGRDYGYTF.